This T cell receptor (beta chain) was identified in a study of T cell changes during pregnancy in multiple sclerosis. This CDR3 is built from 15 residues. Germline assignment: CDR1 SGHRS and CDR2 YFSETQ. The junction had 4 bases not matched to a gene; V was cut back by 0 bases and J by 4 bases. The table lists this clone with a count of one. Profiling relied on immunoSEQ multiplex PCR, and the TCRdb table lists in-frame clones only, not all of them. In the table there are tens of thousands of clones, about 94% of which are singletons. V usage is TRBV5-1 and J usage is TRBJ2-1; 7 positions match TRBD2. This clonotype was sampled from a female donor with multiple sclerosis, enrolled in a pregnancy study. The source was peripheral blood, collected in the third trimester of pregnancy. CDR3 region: CASSLGGSEYNEQFF. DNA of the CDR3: TGCGCCAGCAGCTTGGGCGGGAGCGAATACAATGAGCAGTTCTTC.